This TCR beta chain was sequenced during a study of CD8 T cells in ankylosing spondylitis. MiXCR, applied by TCRdb to the 5' RACE reads, yields one record per CDR3 protein. In the table there are roughly 240,000 distinct CDR3 sequences, under 35% of which are singletons. V gave up 6 bases and J gave up 5 bases, with 13 bases separating them. CDR3 length: 13 amino acids. Germline V gene sequence: CDR1 MNHNS, CDR2 SASEGT. The chain has TRBV6-1 and TRBJ1-1; D not certain. Source material: blood, either unsorted or a sorted T cell fraction (not recorded which). This clonotype was sampled from a male donor with ankylosing spondylitis or in good health (not recorded which). The CDR3 region has the DNA TGTGCCAGCAGCGGGAACTGGGTTACTGAAGCTTTCTTT. Translated, it gives CASSGNWVTEAFF.